This TCR beta chain was profiled in a study of cytomegalovirus exposure and HLA in healthy donors. With 60 Vbeta and 13 Jbeta primers, the PCR was carried out. Libraries were prepared by immunoSEQ multiplex PCR; TCRdb keeps only in-frame clonotypes and omits some of them. The sample comprises approximately 130,000 clones, around 80% of which are singletons, and around 3% rests with the top ten. V lost 1 base and J lost 2; bases outside the gene matches: 11. Germline-derived CDR1 and CDR2 are MGHRA and YSYEKL. This CDR3 is built from 18 residues. The donors (healthy individuals) were bone marrow donors. As concerns this clone: Its matching antigen is unknown.

Study results and limitations: Rates of TCR association differed by HLA locus in a later analysis, with DRB1 highest and HLA-C lowest. Rarity characterized most TCR sequences, yet some public TCRs appeared in many donors. Both high specificity and high sensitivity reportedly marked the classifier's diagnosis of cytomegalovirus status.

The chain employs TRBV4-1 and TRBJ2-4; 7 nucleotides agree with TRBD2. Sequencing was done on a sample of PBMCs. The clonotype originates from a boy younger than 10 in good health and CMV-seronegative. CDR3 region: CASSQGARRESTKNIQYF. CDR3 DNA sequence: TGCGCCAGCAGCCAAGGGGCCCGGCGGGAGTCGACCAAAAACATTCAGTACTTC.